These 26 T cell receptor beta chains came from one sample sequenced in a study of cytomegalovirus exposure and HLA in healthy donors listed by TCRdb under 2017. Libraries came from the immunoSEQ multiplex PCR assay. TCRdb carries this immuneACCESS record with in-frame sequences only. Its versions omit some clonotypes, under half of them owing to an unresolved V gene in the studies checked, with the rest unexplained. Counted in this sample were about 100,000 clones; approximately 96% of them appeared once. The top ten constitute 0.67% of the sample. The sample consisted of PBMCs. Receptors originate from a woman aged 18 to 35 in good health and CMV-seronegative.

In DNA, the CDR3 is TGTGCCAGCACCCGTGGGTATAGCGGGGGGGCAGATACGCAGTATTTT. Protein sequence: CASTRGYSGGADTQYF. This rearrangement joins TRBV7-2 to TRBJ2-3; the match to TRBD2 covers 11 bases. The CDR3 has 16 residues. Trimming at V came to 7 bases and at J to 4 bases, leaving 10 bases not matched to a gene. Germline values: CDR1 SGHTA, CDR2 FQGNSA.

The J gene is TRBJ2-7, the V gene TRBV28; TRBD1 matches at 12 bases. The junction had 9 bases not matched to a gene; V was cut back by 5 bases and J by 7 bases. Germline-derived CDR1 and CDR2 are MDHEN and SYDVKM. This CDR3 is built from 15 residues. CDR3 sequence (DNA): TGTGCCAGCAGTACCGCAGGGACAGGGGGCGTTGAGCAGTACTTC. Amino acids: CASSTAGTGGVEQYF. The complete variable domain, with remaining parts taken from reference TRBV28 and TRBJ2-7, reads DVKVTQSSRYLVKRTGEKVFLECVQDMDHENMFWYRQDPGLGLRLIYFSYDVKMKEKGDIPEGYSVSREKKERFSLILESASTNQTSMYLCASSTAGTGGVEQYFGPGTRLTVT.

This chain joins TRBV6-1 and TRBJ1-5, with 10 bases aligning to TRBD1. Germline V CDR1 and CDR2: MNHNS, SASEGT. This CDR3 comprises 15 residues. The V segment lost 6 bases and the J segment 7 bases; nucleotides outside the gene matches: 9. CDR3 coding DNA: TGTGCCAGCAGCGAGGGGGGGACAGGGGTACAGCCCCAGCATTTT. Translation: CASSEGGTGVQPQHF.

The chain links TRBV7-2 to TRBJ2-3; 13 bases are shared with TRBD2. V trimming: 5 bases; J trimming: 2 bases; junction bases outside the gene matches: 7. From germline, CDR1 is SGHTA and CDR2 FQGNSA. This CDR3 spans 17 amino acids. The CDR3 DNA follows: TGTGCCAGCAGCCAGGGACTAGCGGGGATGTCCACAGATACGCAGTATTTT. The encoded protein is CASSQGLAGMSTDTQYF.

This clone was observed a single time. The chain is built from TRBV6-5 and TRBJ1-1; 7 nucleotides align to TRBD1. Per the germline V gene, CDR1 is MNHEY and CDR2 is SVGAGI. With V trimmed by 6 bases and J by 1 base, 2 bases remained unmatched. CDR3 length: 13 residues. The CDR3, as DNA: TGTGCCAGCAGCCGACAGGGGAACACTGAAGCTTTCTTT. This translates into CASSRQGNTEAFF.

The V and J genes are TRBV2 and TRBJ2-7, with 9 positions matching TRBD1. Germline CDR1 and CDR2: SNHLY and FYNNEI. The CDR3 spans 14 residues. J was trimmed by 5 bases and V by 5 bases; bases with no gene match: 7. CDR3 in amino acids: CASSPDRGGDEQYF. CDR3 coding DNA: TGTGCCAGCAGTCCGGACAGGGGAGGGGACGAGCAGTACTTC.

Only one count was recorded for this clone. The V and J genes are TRBV11-3 and TRBJ2-1; 13 bases are shared with TRBD2. Germline V lookup: CDR1 SGHNT, CDR2 YENEEA. With 1 base clipped from V and 4 bases from J, the junction kept 1 base outside the gene matches. The CDR3 extends over 16 amino acids. CDR3 DNA sequence: TGTGCCAGCAGCTTAGGACTAGCGGGGGGTTACAATGAGCAGTTCTTC. It yields the protein CASSLGLAGGYNEQFF.

The V gene is TRBV30, the J gene TRBJ2-1; D is perhaps TRBD2 (6 bases). This CDR3 has 15 amino acids. Germline V gene sequence: CDR1 GTSNPN, CDR2 SVGIG (reference sequence). Trimming left V 1 base short and J 0 bases short, with 10 bases between. CDR3 bases: TGTGCCTGGAGTGGGAGGCGGGGCTCCTACAATGAGCAGTTCTTC. Amino acids: CAWSGRRGSYNEQFF.

The rearrangement links TRBV18 to TRBJ2-3; 9 bases match TRBD1. The CDR3 has 15 residues. The junction had 7 bases not matched to a gene; V was cut back by 5 bases and J by 4 bases. The germline gives CDR1 KGHSH, CDR2 LQKENI. The CDR3 loop reads CASSSGTGFADTQYF. The CDR3 coding sequence is TGTGCCAGCTCATCCGGGACAGGGTTCGCAGATACGCAGTATTTT.

In this sample, this clone turned up once. The chain is built from TRBV29-1 and TRBJ2-7; 7 bases line up with TRBD1. Germline assignment: CDR1 SQVTM and CDR2 ANQGSEA. CDR3 size: 14 residues. V lost 5 bases and J lost 0; bases outside the gene matches: 7. The CDR3 here is CSVCGDSGSYEQYF. The CDR3 DNA reads as TGCAGCGTTTGTGGGGACAGTGGCTCCTACGAGCAGTACTTC.

This clone was seen a single time. The chain has TRBV4-1 and TRBJ1-2; 11 nucleotides line up with TRBD1. CDR1 and CDR2 from the germline V gene are MGHRA and YSYEKL. V trimming: 4 bases; J trimming: 5 bases; junction bases outside the gene matches: 9. The CDR3 is 16 residues long. CDR3 sequence reads: CASSPQGQGDYYGYTF. The CDR3 DNA sequence: TGCGCCAGCAGCCCCCAGGGACAGGGGGATTATTATGGCTACACCTTC.

The V call is TRBV6-6, the J call TRBJ1-1, with D uncertain. This CDR3 is 13 amino acids long. V gave up 4 bases and J gave up 4 bases, with 10 bases separating them. Germline loops: CDR1 MNHNY, CDR2 SVGAGI (reference sequence). This CDR3 is CASSLTTGTEAFF. The CDR3 region has the DNA TGTGCCAGCAGTTTAACCACCGGCACTGAAGCTTTCTTT.

This chain uses TRBV2 with TRBJ2-7, with D perhaps TRBD1 (6 bases). The CDR3 spans 14 residues. From germline, CDR1 is SNHLY and CDR2 FYNNEI. Deletions cut 7 bases from V and 3 bases from J, with 16 bases between. CDR3 nucleotide sequence: TGTGCCAGCAATGACAGGTCTGTTCACTACGAGCAGTACTTC. Its translation is CASNDRSVHYEQYF.

J is TRBJ1-2 and V is TRBV28, with TRBD1 identical over 8 bases. V was pared by 5 bases and J by 6 bases, with 5 bases of the junction left unmatched. The CDR3 extends over 13 amino acids. The germline V gene encodes CDR1 MDHEN and CDR2 SYDVKM. DNA of the CDR3: TGTGCCAGCAGTCCTCAGGGGGCGCATGGCTACACCTTC. This translates into CASSPQGAHGYTF.

This chain connects TRBV5-8 to TRBJ2-3; D perhaps matches TRBD1 (5 bases). This CDR3 has 12 residues. V gave up 0 bases and J gave up 8 bases, with 7 bases separating them. The V gene's germline CDR1 is SGHTS and CDR2 YDEGEE. Here the CDR3 DNA reads TGTGCCAGCAGCTTGGAAAGGGGTACGCAGTATTTT. It yields the protein CASSLERGTQYF. The variable domain in full, completed from reference TRBV5-8 and TRBJ2-3, reads EAGVTQSPTHLIKTRGQQATLRCSPISGHTSVYWYQQALGLGLQFLLWYDEGEERNRGNFPPRFSGRQFPNYSSELNVNALELEDSALYLCASSLERGTQYFGPGTRLTVL.

This clone was picked up one time. The CDR3 loop reads CASSQGPGTYEQYF. Here the CDR3 DNA reads TGCGCCAGCAGCCAAGGCCCAGGGACCTACGAGCAGTACTTC. The V call is TRBV4-1, the J call TRBJ2-7; weak D call: TRBD1 (5 bases). This CDR3 is 14 amino acids long. The V gene lost 1 base and the J gene lost 2 bases, with 9 bases spanning the gap. CDR1 is MGHRA and CDR2 is YSYEKL in the germline V gene.

This chain connects TRBV7-2 to TRBJ1-3, with D hard to call. Germline lookup yields CDR1 SGHTA and CDR2 FQGNSA. The CDR3 is 15 residues long. V lost 4 bases and J 0 bases, leaving 10 bases between the germline ends. Here the CDR3 DNA reads TGTGCCAGCAGCTCGGGAGTGAGCTCTGGAAACACCATATATTTT. Translation gives CASSSGVSSGNTIYF.

This chain connects TRBV6-4 to TRBJ2-6; D possibly corresponds to TRBD1 (6 bases). CDR3 size: 15 residues. Trimming removed 3 bases from V and 2 bases from J, with 8 bases in between. Germline CDR1 reads MRHNA; CDR2 reads SNTAGT. DNA of the CDR3: TGTGCCAGCAGTGAACAGGGTCCTGGGGCCAACGTCCTGACTTTC. It yields the protein CASSEQGPGANVLTF.

The rearrangement uses TRBV28 and TRBJ2-2, with D possibly being TRBD2 (6 bases). Trimming left V 3 bases short and J 10 bases short, with 24 bases between. This CDR3 region has 17 residues. Germline CDR1 is MDHEN and CDR2 is SYDVKM. The CDR3 is CASSFPGGWGIEEELFF. In DNA, the CDR3 is TGTGCCAGCAGTTTCCCTGGGGGGTGGGGAATCGAGGAGGAGCTGTTTTTT.

The CDR3 DNA reads as TGTGCCAGCAGCCTAGGGACAGGGGACCCTGGGACCCAGTACTTC. Protein sequence: CASSLGTGDPGTQYF. The rearrangement links TRBV5-5 to TRBJ2-5; 10 bases agree with TRBD1. CDR1 and CDR2 (germline): SGHKS, YYEKEE (reference sequence). This CDR3 has 15 residues. V dropped 4 bases and J dropped 7; count of bases not matched to a gene: 10.

This rearrangement joins TRBV15 to TRBJ1-6; 9 nucleotides agree with TRBD1. The germline V gene encodes CDR1 LNHNV and CDR2 YYDKDF (reference sequence). CDR3 length: 16 amino acids. With V trimmed by 7 bases and J by 9 bases, 13 bases remained unmatched. In nucleotides, the CDR3 is TGTGCCACCAAAGAATTGGGAGGACAGGGGCCTTCACCCCTCCACTTT. This sequence encodes CATKELGGQGPSPLHF.

The chain uses TRBV28 and TRBJ1-1; 7 positions agree with TRBD1. The V and J ends lost 1 base and 1 base, in that order; junction bases with no gene match: 6. Germline CDR1 and CDR2: MDHEN and SYDVKM. CDR3 length equals 16 residues. This CDR3 is CASSLSRGTGNTEAFF. As DNA, the CDR3 is TGTGCCAGCAGTTTATCCAGGGGGACCGGGAACACTGAAGCTTTCTTT.

The chain is built from TRBV6-6 and TRBJ2-7, with TRBD2 as a possible D gene (6 bases). The V gene's germline CDR1 is MNHNY and CDR2 SVGAGI (reference sequence). The CDR3 consists of 14 residues. Trimming took off 6 bases at V and 0 bases at J, with 12 bases between the two ends. Here the CDR3 DNA reads TGTGCCAGCAGCCCCGTGGGACTCTCCTACGAGCAGTACTTC. The encoded protein is CASSPVGLSYEQYF.

The CDR3 sequence is CASSLLTGGELFF. The CDR3 DNA reads TGTGCCAGCAGCTTATTAACAGGGGGAGAGCTGTTTTTT. The V gene is TRBV11-2, the J gene TRBJ2-2; TRBD1 aligns across 8 bases. This CDR3 contains 13 residues. Germline V gene data show CDR1 as SGHAT and CDR2 as FQNNGV. The V segment lost 2 bases and the J segment 11 bases; nucleotides outside the gene matches: 4. Full variable domain (missing parts from reference TRBV11-2 and TRBJ2-2): EAGVAQSPRYKIIEKRQSVAFWCNPISGHATLYWYQQILGQGPKLLIQFQNNGVVDDSQLPKDRFSAERLKGVDSTLKIQPAKLEDSAVYLCASSLLTGGELFFGEGSRLTVL.

This sequence joins TRBV7-9 and TRBJ1-1, with a weak D call TRBD1 (5 bases). There are 13 residues in the CDR3. Trimming left V 4 bases short and J 6 bases short, with 12 bases between. Germline V gene data show CDR1 as SEHNR and CDR2 as FQNEAQ (reference sequence). The CDR3 spells CASSSNTGAEAFF. CDR3 bases: TGTGCCAGCAGCTCAAACACGGGGGCTGAAGCTTTCTTT.

The chain is built from TRBV4-3 and TRBJ2-7; the D is unclear. V was shortened by 0 bases and J by 2 bases, with 14 bases between the two germline ends. This CDR3 region has 16 residues. Germline CDR1 is LGHNA and CDR2 is YSLEER. The CDR3 region is CASSQDETPQPYEQYF. CDR3 coding DNA: TGCGCCAGCAGCCAAGATGAGACTCCACAACCCTACGAGCAGTACTTC.